This is a list of T cell receptor beta chains from one sample in a study of siplizumab effects on memory and regulatory T cells. TCRdb's copy holds only in-frame clones and misses some; the assay was immunoSEQ multiplex PCR. The sample lists more than 95,000 clones, 93% seen once, with about 0.32% in the top ten. The sequencing input was CD4+ T cells sorted from blood. All receptors come from a human donor in good health. The CDR3 runs from the conserved cysteine through the conserved F or W. The D gene is left open where the match is weak. Only part of the rows carry a size: once, few, many, or a class if the clone is expanded.

.	TRBD1	TRBV30	TRBJ1-5	CAWGGQGNQPQHF	TGTGCCTGGGGTGGACAGGGGAATCAGCCCCAGCATTTT
.	.	TRBV2	TRBJ2-6	CASSEDALTHSGANVLTF	TGTGCCAGCAGTGAGGATGCGCTTACTCATTCTGGGGCCAACGTCCTGACTTTC
.	.	TRBV19	TRBJ1-5	CASSIVQGSAGQPQHF	TGTGCCAGTAGTATAGTCCAAGGCTCAGCGGGGCAGCCCCAGCATTTT
.	.	TRBV27	TRBJ1-3	CASSVSGAGGNTIYF	TGTGCCAGCAGTGTCAGTGGGGCGGGGGGAAACACCATATATTTT
once	.	TRBV18	TRBJ1-2	CASSPSHSGGYTF	TGTGCCAGCTCACCATCCCATTCCGGTGGCTACACCTTC
.	.	TRBV6-5	TRBJ2-7	CASSYSGHEQYF	TGTGCCAGCAGTTACTCGGGCCACGAGCAGTACTTC
.	.	TRBV5-1	TRBJ2-7	CASSLEVSVSIEQYF	TGCGCCAGCAGCTTGGAGGTGTCGGTCTCAATCGAGCAGTACTTC
.	.	TRBV4-1	TRBJ1-2	CASSQLGLYGYTF	TGCGCCAGCAGCCAATTGGGGCTGTATGGCTACACCTTC
.	TRBD1	TRBV27	TRBJ1-1	CASSLVSGGYTEAFF	TGTGCCAGCAGTTTAGTTTCAGGGGGCTATACTGAAGCTTTCTTT
.	TRBD2	TRBV19	TRBJ2-7	CAAGAYEQYF	TGTGCCGCGGGGGCCTACGAGCAGTACTTC
.	TRBD1	TRBV19	TRBJ1-5	CASSTAGGRNQPQHF	TGTGCCAGTAGTACTGCAGGGGGCCGGAATCAGCCCCAGCATTTT
.	.	TRBV6-1	TRBJ1-2	CASSELGTYYGYTF	TGTGCCAGCAGTGAACTGGGGACGTATTATGGCTACACCTTC
.	.	TRBV9	TRBJ1-1	CASSVGQRDTEAFF	TGTGCCAGCAGCGTAGGGCAGCGGGACACTGAAGCTTTCTTT
.	.	TRBV7-8	TRBJ1-6	CASSLLTQGFRNSPLHF	TGTGCCAGCAGCTTACTAACACAGGGATTTAGGAATTCACCCCTCCACTTT
.	TRBD2	TRBV7-9	TRBJ2-1	CASSFLGLAGSVKQFF	TGTGCCAGCAGCTTCCTCGGACTAGCGGGATCTGTGAAGCAGTTCTTC
.	.	TRBV30	TRBJ1-6	CAWSVRADSPLHF	TGTGCCTGGAGTGTACGAGCGGATTCACCCCTCCACTTT
.	TRBD2	TRBV5-1	TRBJ2-7	CASSLGSGRAYEQYF	TGCGCCAGCAGCTTGGGGAGCGGGAGGGCCTACGAGCAGTACTTC
.	.	TRBV5-1	TRBJ1-1	CASSSTNTEAFF	TGCGCCAGCAGCTCAACGAACACTGAAGCTTTCTTT
.	.	TRBV2	TRBJ1-5	CASSVSGQQPQHF	TGTGCCAGCAGTGTATCGGGCCAACAGCCCCAGCATTTT
.	.	TRBV29-1	TRBJ2-1	CSVDRAHEQFF	TGCAGCGTCGATAGGGCGCATGAGCAGTTCTTC
.	TRBD2	TRBV19	TRBJ2-5	CASSITPGGGYETQYF	TGTGCCAGTAGTATCACCCCCGGCGGGGGGTATGAGACCCAGTACTTC
.	.	TRBV4-1	TRBJ2-7	CANLGRNYEQYF	TGCGCCAACCTTGGACGGAACTACGAGCAGTACTTC
.	.	TRBV14	TRBJ2-3	CASSQDLRTTYTDTQYF	TGTGCCAGCAGCCAAGATCTTCGGACTACCTACACAGATACGCAGTATTTT
once	.	TRBV11-2	TRBJ1-1	CASSLKLNTEAFF	TGTGCCAGCAGCCTTAAATTGAACACTGAAGCTTTCTTT
.	.	TRBV7-9	TRBJ2-3	CASSQDGTDTQYF	TGTGCCAGCAGCCAGGACGGCACAGATACGCAGTATTTT
.	.	TRBV7-9	TRBJ2-7	CASSLSVYEQYF	TGTGCCAGCAGCCTTAGCGTGTACGAGCAGTACTTC
.	.	TRBV2	TRBJ1-6	CASSDRQNSPLHF	TGTGCCAGCAGTGATAGACAGAATTCACCCCTCCACTTT
.	TRBD1	TRBV6-5	TRBJ1-2	CASIQKTGWDYGYTF	TGTGCCAGCATCCAGAAGACAGGGTGGGACTATGGCTACACCTTC
.	.	TRBV7-9	TRBJ2-6	CASSRGLSGANVLTF	TGTGCCAGCAGCCGAGGCCTATCTGGGGCCAACGTCCTGACTTTC
.	TRBD1	TRBV7-2	TRBJ1-5	CASSPRTGGVGNQPQHF	TGTGCCAGCAGCCCCAGGACAGGGGGCGTTGGCAATCAGCCCCAGCATTTT
.	.	TRBV27	TRBJ1-1	CASSPAGRRGTEAFF	TGTGCCAGCAGTCCAGCGGGGAGACGGGGCACTGAAGCTTTCTTT
.	.	TRBV23-1	TRBJ1-2	CASSQGRTNYGYTF	TGCGCCAGCAGTCAAGGGAGGACTAACTATGGCTACACCTTC
.	TRBD1	TRBV2	TRBJ2-2	CASSADRGNTGELFF	TGTGCCAGCAGTGCCGACAGGGGGAACACCGGGGAGCTGTTTTTT
.	TRBD1	TRBV4-3	TRBJ2-7	CASSRDSHSYEQYF	TGCGCCAGCAGCCGGGACAGCCACTCCTACGAGCAGTACTTC
.	TRBD1	TRBV30	TRBJ1-1	CAWHRDRNTEAFF	TGTGCCTGGCACCGGGACAGAAACACTGAAGCTTTCTTT
.	.	TRBV2	TRBJ1-3	CASSGGTIGNTIYF	TGTGCCAGCAGTGGAGGGACAATCGGAAACACCATATATTTT
few	TRBD2	TRBV4-2	TRBJ2-5	CASSPRGGLGETQYF	TGTGCCAGCAGCCCACGGGGGGGGCTAGGAGAGACCCAGTACTTC
.	.	TRBV28	TRBJ2-6	CASVASGANVLTF	TGTGCCAGCGTCGCCTCTGGGGCCAACGTCCTGACTTTC
.	.	TRBV4-2	TRBJ2-5	CASSQDLGGETQYF	TGTGCCAGCAGCCAAGACCTAGGGGGAGAGACCCAGTACTTC
.	.	TRBV5-4	TRBJ1-1	CASSLDSGYTEAFF	TGTGCCAGCAGCTTGGATTCCGGGTACACTGAAGCTTTCTTT
.	TRBD1	TRBV5-1	TRBJ2-7	CASSRAGTGEGYEQYF	TGCGCCAGCAGCCGGGCAGGGACAGGGGAGGGTTACGAGCAGTACTTC
.	.	TRBV30	TRBJ2-5	CAWSVSRKETQYF	TGTGCCTGGAGTGTAAGCAGGAAAGAGACCCAGTACTTC
.	TRBD2	TRBV4-1	TRBJ2-2	CASSQERLAGAKNTGELFF	TGCGCCAGCAGCCAAGAAAGACTAGCGGGGGCCAAGAACACCGGGGAGCTGTTTTTT
few	TRBD1	TRBV12-5	TRBJ1-1	CTGQASNTEAFF	TGTACGGGACAGGCCTCGAACACTGAAGCTTTCTTT
.	.	TRBV7-9	TRBJ1-1	CASSLAGGDSKAFF	TGTGCCAGCAGCTTAGCGGGTGGAGATTCCAAAGCTTTCTTT
.	.	TRBV30	TRBJ1-2	CASTGGGRYTF	TGTGCCTCAACAGGTGGCGGACGGTACACCTTC